This note documents a single T cell receptor beta chain sequence. This record comes from a study of blood T cell repertoires in COVID-19. Study background: Some COVID-19 samples were acute and others convalescent; all came from the United States, Italy and Spain. PBMCs, B-cell-depleted T cells, or T cells were the source of the cDNA or gDNA that made up the material.

Source study methods: Nucleated cell number was recorded as an estimate derived from reference gene primer amplification. The method was immunoSEQ multiplex PCR; TCRdb's version includes in-frame clones alone and lacks a portion of them. The DNA gave D and trimming, while V, J and clone size come from that table. This sample has approximately 97,000 clones; roughly 92% occur once, and the top ten carry under 2%. Germline V gives CDR1 LNHDA, CDR2 SQIVND (reference sequence). Trimming cost V 5 bases and J 10 bases, with 16 bases left between them. The CDR3 length is 13 residues. This clonotype originated in a woman in her forties or fifties with COVID-19, enrolled during active disease. V gene TRBV19 combines with J gene TRBJ2-3; possibly TRBD1 for D (6 bases). Sequenced input: peripheral blood. The CDR3 here is CASSPGTGRAQYF. CDR3 sequence (DNA): TGTGCCAGTAGTCCTGGAACAGGGAGAGCGCAGTATTTT. The full variable domain, its missing parts supplied by reference TRBV19 and TRBJ2-3, is DGGITQSPKYLFRKEGQNVTLSCEQNLNHDAMYWYRQDPGQGLRLIYYSQIVNDFQKGDIAEGYSVSREKKESFPLTVTSAQKNPTAFYLCASSPGTGRAQYFGPGTRLTVL.